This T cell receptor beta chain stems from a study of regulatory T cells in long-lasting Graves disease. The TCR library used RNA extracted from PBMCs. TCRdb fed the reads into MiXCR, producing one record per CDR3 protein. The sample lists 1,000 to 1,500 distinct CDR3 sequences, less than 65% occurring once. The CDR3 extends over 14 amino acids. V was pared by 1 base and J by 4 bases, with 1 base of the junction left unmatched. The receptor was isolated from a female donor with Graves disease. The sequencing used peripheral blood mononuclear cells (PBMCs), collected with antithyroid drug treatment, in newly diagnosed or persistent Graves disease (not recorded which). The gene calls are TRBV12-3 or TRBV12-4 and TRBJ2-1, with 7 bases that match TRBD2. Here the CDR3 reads CASSLVAGYNEQFF. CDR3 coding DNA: TGTGCCAGCAGTTTAGTAGCGGGTTACAATGAGCAGTTCTTC.